This T cell receptor (beta chain) was found in a study of blood T cell repertoires in COVID-19. For the study at large: In each case, the material was cDNA or gDNA derived from T cells, B-cell-depleted T cells, or PBMCs.

This clone was recorded once. Sequencing was performed with immunoSEQ multiplex PCR; in TCRdb, only in-frame clones are kept and a portion is missing. Of 90,000 to 130,000 clones listed, approximately 80% were seen once; the top ten hold about 0.8%. Specimen: peripheral blood. The TCR was taken from a woman in her seventies with acute or convalescent COVID-19.

CDR3 sequence reads: CASSSGEADTQETQYF. DNA for the CDR3: TGTGCCAGCAGCTCCGGGGAGGCGGATACTCAAGAGACCCAGTACTTC. The rearrangement joins TRBV7-8 to TRBJ2-5, with a possible D match to TRBD2 (6 bases). The CDR3 is made up of 16 amino acids. The germline gives CDR1 SGHVS, CDR2 FQNEAQ. Deletions cut 4 bases from V and 2 bases from J, with 17 bases between.